The clone carrying this T cell receptor beta chain was observed a single time. In the study's own analysis: Reference gene primer amplification gave nucleated cell count estimates. Profiled with immunoSEQ multiplex PCR; TCRdb holds only in-frame clones, not every one. For V, J and clone size, that table is used; D and trimming come from the DNA. The table shows 150,000 to 200,000 clones, with 88% occurring only once. This specimen belongs to a study of blood T cell repertoires in COVID-19. Trimming removed 5 bases from V and 8 bases from J, with 15 bases in between. This CDR3 contains 13 residues. Germline V gene data show CDR1 as SGHNT and CDR2 as YENEEA.

Sequencing was performed on peripheral blood. This chain links TRBV11-3 with TRBJ1-1; D gene uncertain. The sequence was collected from a woman aged 30 to 39 with acute or convalescent COVID-19. CDR3 DNA: TGTGCCAGCAGCGAATCCGCGGGCAGGGAAGCTTTCTTT. It encodes CASSESAGREAFF.